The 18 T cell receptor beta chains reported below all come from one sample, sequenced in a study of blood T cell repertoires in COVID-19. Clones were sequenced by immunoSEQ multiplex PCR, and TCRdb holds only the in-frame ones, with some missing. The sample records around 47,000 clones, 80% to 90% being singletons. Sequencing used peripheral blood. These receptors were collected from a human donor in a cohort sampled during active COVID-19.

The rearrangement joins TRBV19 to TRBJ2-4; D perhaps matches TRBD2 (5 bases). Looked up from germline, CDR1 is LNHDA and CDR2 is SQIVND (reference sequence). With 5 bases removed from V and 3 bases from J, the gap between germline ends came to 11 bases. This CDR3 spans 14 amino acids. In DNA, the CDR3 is TGTGCCAGTAGTCAACCCGGGGACAAAAACATTCAGTACTTC. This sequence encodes CASSQPGDKNIQYF.

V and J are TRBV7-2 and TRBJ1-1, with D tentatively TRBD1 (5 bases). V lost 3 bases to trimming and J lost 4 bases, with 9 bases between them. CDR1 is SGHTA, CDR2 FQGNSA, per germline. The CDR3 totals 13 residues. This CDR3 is CASSFGGSTEAFF. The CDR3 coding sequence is TGTGCCAGCAGCTTCGGGGGGTCCACTGAAGCTTTCTTT.

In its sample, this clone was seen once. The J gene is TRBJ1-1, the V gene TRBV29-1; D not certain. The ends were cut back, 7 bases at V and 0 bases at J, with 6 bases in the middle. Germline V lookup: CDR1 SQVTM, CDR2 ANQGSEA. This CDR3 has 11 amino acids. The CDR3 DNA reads TGCAGCGCTCAGATGAACACTGAAGCTTTCTTT. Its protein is CSAQMNTEAFF.

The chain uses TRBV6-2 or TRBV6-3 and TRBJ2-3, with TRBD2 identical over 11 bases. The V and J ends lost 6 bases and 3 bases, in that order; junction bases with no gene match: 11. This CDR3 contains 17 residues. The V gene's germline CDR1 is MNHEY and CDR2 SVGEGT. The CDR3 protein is CASSQGFLAGGTDTQYF. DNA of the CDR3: TGTGCCAGCAGCCAGGGATTCCTAGCGGGGGGAACAGATACGCAGTATTTT.

The CDR3 reads CASIPEDRRSYGYTF. The CDR3 coding sequence is TGTGCCAGCATTCCCGAGGACAGACGCTCCTATGGCTACACCTTC. The chain uses TRBV6-5 and TRBJ1-2, with D possibly matching TRBD1 (6 bases). V shed 7 bases and J shed 4 bases, with 19 bases lying between them. CDR1 MNHEY and CDR2 SVGAGI come from the germline V gene. CDR3 length: 15 residues.

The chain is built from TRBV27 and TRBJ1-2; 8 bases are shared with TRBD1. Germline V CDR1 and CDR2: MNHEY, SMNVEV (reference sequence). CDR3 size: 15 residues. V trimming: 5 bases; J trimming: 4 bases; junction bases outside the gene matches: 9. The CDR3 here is CASSVAGTGLYGYTF. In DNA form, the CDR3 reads TGTGCCAGCAGTGTGGCAGGGACAGGTCTCTATGGCTACACCTTC.

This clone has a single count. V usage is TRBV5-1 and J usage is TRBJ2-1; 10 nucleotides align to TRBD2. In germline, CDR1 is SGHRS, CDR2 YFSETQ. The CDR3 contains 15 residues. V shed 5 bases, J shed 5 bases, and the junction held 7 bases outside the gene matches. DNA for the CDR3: TGCGCCAGCAGACTCGGACTAGCGGCTAACAATGAGCAGTTCTTC. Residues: CASRLGLAANNEQFF.

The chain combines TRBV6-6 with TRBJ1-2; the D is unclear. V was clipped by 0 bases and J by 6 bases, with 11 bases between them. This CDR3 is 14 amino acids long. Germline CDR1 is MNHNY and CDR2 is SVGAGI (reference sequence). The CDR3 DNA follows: TGTGCCAGCAGTTACTCGAGTTTAACGGATGGCTACACCTTC. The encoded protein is CASSYSSLTDGYTF.

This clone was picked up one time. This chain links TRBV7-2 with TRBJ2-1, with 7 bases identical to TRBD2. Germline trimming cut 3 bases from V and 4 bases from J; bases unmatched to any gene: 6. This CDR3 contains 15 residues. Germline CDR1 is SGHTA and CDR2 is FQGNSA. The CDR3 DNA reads TGTGCCAGCAGCTTGGGTAGCGGGTCATACAATGAGCAGTTCTTC. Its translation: CASSLGSGSYNEQFF.

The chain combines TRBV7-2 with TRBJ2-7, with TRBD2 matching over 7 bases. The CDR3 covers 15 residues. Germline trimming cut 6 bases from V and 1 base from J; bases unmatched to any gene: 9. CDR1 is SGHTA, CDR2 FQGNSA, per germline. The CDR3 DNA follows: TGTGCCAGCAGTTTTCCGGGACTACCGTCCTACGAGCAGTACGTC. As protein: CASSFPGLPSYEQYV.

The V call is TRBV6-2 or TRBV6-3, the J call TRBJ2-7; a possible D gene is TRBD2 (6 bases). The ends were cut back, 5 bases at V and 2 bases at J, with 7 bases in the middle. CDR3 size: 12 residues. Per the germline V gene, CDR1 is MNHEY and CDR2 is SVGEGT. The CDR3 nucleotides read TGTGCCAGCAGTCGGGAGCCCTACGAGCAGTACTTC. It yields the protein CASSREPYEQYF.

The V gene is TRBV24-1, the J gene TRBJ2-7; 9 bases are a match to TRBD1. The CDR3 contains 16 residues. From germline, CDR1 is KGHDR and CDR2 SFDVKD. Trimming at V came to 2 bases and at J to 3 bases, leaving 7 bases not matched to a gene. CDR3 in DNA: TGTGCCACCAGTGATTACAGGGGGCCAGCGTACTACGAGCAGTACGTC. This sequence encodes CATSDYRGPAYYEQYV.

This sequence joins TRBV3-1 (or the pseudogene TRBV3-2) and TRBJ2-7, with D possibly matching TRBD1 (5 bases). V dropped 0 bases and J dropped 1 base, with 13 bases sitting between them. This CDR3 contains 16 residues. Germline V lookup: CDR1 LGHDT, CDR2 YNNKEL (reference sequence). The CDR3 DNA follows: TGTGCCAGCAGCCAAGATCCCGCAGGGTGGTCCTACGAGCAGTACTTC. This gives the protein CASSQDPAGWSYEQYF.

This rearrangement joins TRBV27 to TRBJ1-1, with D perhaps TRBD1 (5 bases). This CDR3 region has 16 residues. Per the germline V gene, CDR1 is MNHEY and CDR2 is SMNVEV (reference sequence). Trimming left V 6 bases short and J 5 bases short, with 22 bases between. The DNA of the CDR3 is TGTGCCAGCAGGCTAGGAGGGGTGACGTCGGTAACTGAAGCTTTCTTT. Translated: CASRLGGVTSVTEAFF.

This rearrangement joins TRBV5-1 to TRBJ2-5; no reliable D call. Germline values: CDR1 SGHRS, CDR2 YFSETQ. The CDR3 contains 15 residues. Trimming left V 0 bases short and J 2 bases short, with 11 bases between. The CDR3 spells CASSLVSSVQETQYF. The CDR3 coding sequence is TGCGCCAGCAGCTTGGTGTCGTCGGTTCAAGAGACCCAGTACTTC.

The CDR3 DNA sequence: TGTGCCAGCAGCTCGCGCACTAGCGGGGGAAGAGGGGATACGCAGTATTTT. Residues: CASSSRTSGGRGDTQYF. The chain employs TRBV13 and TRBJ2-3; 11 nucleotides agree with TRBD2. Germline-derived CDR1 and CDR2 are PRHDT and FYEKMQ (reference sequence). CDR3 length equals 17 residues. V lost 4 bases and J lost 6; bases outside the gene matches: 12. Based on the CDR3 plus reference TRBV13 and TRBJ2-3, the full variable domain is AAGVIQSPRHLIKEKRETATLKCYPIPRHDTVYWYQQGPGQDPQFLISFYEKMQSDKGSIPDRFSAQQFSDYHSELNMSSLELGDSALYFCASSSRTSGGRGDTQYFGPGTRLTVL.

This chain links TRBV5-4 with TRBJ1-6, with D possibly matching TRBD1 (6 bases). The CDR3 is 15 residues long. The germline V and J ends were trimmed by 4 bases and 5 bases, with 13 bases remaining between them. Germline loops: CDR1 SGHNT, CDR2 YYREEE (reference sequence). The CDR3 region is CASSNDRSNNSPLHF. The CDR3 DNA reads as TGTGCCAGCAGCAATGACAGGAGCAATAATTCACCCCTCCACTTT.

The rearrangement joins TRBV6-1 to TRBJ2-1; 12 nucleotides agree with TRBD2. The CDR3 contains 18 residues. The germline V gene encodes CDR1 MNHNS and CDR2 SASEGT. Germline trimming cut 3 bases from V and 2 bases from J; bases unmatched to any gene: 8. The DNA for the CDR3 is TGTGCCAGCAGTGACGAGTTTACTAGCGGGGGGCCCTACAATGAGCAGTTCTTC. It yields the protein CASSDEFTSGGPYNEQFF.